This T cell receptor beta chain is drawn from a study of T cell changes during pregnancy in multiple sclerosis. Libraries were prepared by immunoSEQ multiplex PCR; TCRdb keeps only in-frame clonotypes and omits some of them. This table holds about 44,000 clones, roughly 87% found once. Germline V gene lookup returns CDR1 SGHTA and CDR2 FQGNSA. The V end was cut by 2 bases, the J end by 11 bases, with 13 bases between. There are 13 residues in the CDR3. The rearrangement links TRBV7-2 to TRBJ1-5, with D unclear. This sequence was found in a female donor with multiple sclerosis, enrolled in a pregnancy study. The sequences come from CD4+ T cells from peripheral blood mononuclear cells, collected after pregnancy. CDR3 sequence (DNA): TGTGCCAGCAGCTTAACCACACGGGAAGCCCAGCATTTT. Its translation: CASSLTTREAQHF.